This T cell receptor (beta chain) stems from a study of vaccination and CD4 T cells after COVID-19. Study outcomes and limitations: The median number of SARS-CoV-2-reactive clonotypes increased from around 21 to 38, a change that did not reach significance.

This clonotype was counted a single time. Its antigen remains unidentified. Sequencing of cultured CD4+ T cell DNA used the Oncomine TCR Beta short-read assay. TCRdb re-analysed the PCR reads in MiXCR, keeping a single row per CDR3 protein. The sample contains fewer than 15,000 distinct CDR3 sequences, roughly two fifths of which appear only once. Treatment meaning: roughly 10-day PBMC culture with coronavirus spike peptide pools or control peptides (ViraFEST assay). From germline, CDR1 is SGDLS and CDR2 YYNGEE. The junction had 9 bases not matched to a gene; V was cut back by 3 bases and J by 4 bases. This CDR3 has 16 amino acids.

The sequence came from a human donor who had recovered from COVID-19. Sequencing used CD4+ T cells from blood, cultured in vitro. The V call is TRBV9, the J call TRBJ1-2, with 10 bases fitting TRBD1. Here the CDR3 DNA reads TGTGCCAGCAGCGCTTGGGACAGGGGTTCATCCTATGGCTACACCTTC. Translating gives CASSAWDRGSSYGYTF.